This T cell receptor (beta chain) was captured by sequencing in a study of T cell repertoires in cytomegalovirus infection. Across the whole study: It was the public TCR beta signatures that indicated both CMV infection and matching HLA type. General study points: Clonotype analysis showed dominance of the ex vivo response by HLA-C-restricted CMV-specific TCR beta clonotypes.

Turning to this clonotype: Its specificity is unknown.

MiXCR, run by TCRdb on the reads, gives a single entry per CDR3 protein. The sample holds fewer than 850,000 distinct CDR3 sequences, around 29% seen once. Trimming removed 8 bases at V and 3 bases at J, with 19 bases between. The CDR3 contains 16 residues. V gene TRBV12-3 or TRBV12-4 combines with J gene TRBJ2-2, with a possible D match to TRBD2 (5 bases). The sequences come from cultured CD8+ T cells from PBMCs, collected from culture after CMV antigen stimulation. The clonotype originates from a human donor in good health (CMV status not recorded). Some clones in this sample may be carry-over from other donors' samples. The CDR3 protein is CASWPSTTTDTGELFF. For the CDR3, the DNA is TGTGCCAGCTGGCCTTCGACTACTACGGACACCGGGGAGCTGTTTTTT.